This record concerns one T cell receptor beta chain sequence. Every PCR was spiked with synthetic TCR analog templates. This table comes from immunoSEQ multiplex PCR, and its TCRdb copy is limited to in-frame clones, with some not included. The sample records tens of thousands of clones, around 86% being singletons. There were between 1 and 8 samples from each patient, taken pretreatment and on-treatment. The data derive from a study of PD-L1 blockade in urothelial cancer. Overall study context: Males with urothelial cancer arising in the bladder constituted most of the 29 patients. In terms of prior chemotherapy, patients had received 0 to 3 regimens.

This CDR3 contains 17 residues. The V gene's germline CDR1 is SGHVS and CDR2 FNYEAQ. The V end lost 5 bases, the J end lost 0 bases, and 18 bases lay between the germline ends. This sample comprised PBMCs, obtained around atezolizumab (anti-PD-L1) treatment. This clonotype was obtained from a man aged 45-65 years with urothelial cancer. The chain recombines TRBV7-6 with TRBJ2-3; D possibly corresponds to TRBD1 (6 bases). CDR3 sequence (DNA): TGTGCCAGCAGCATCGGGACACCTCTTATTAGCACAGATACGCAGTATTTT. Its protein product is CASSIGTPLISTDTQYF. Based on the CDR3 plus reference TRBV7-6 and TRBJ2-3, the full variable domain is GAGVSQSPRYKVTKRGQDVALRCDPISGHVSLYWYRQALGQGPEFLTYFNYEAQQDKSGLPNDRFSAERPEGSISTLTIQRTEQRDSAMYRCASSIGTPLISTDTQYFGPGTRLTVL.